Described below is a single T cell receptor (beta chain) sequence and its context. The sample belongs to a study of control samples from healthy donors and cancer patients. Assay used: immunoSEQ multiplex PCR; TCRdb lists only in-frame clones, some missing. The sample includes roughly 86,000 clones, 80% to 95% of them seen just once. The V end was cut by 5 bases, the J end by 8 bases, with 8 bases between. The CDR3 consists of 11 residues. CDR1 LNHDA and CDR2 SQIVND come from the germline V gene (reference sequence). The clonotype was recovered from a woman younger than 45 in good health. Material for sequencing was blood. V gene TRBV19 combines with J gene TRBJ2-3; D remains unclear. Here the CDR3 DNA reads TGTGCCAGTAGTCCCGGACCTACGCAGTATTTT. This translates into CASSPGPTQYF.